The entry below gives a single T cell receptor beta chain sequence along with its context. Its antigen is undetermined. Primers for the PCR totalled 60 Vbeta and 13 Jbeta. Profiling relied on immunoSEQ multiplex PCR, and the TCRdb table lists in-frame clones only, not all of them. The sample records about 130,000 clones, around 70% being singletons. This sample is drawn from a study of cytomegalovirus exposure and HLA in healthy donors. Whole-study results and caveats: Later genetic work tied a missense DCLRE1C variant to beta-chain V and J trimming. The authors judged a highly shared variant cluster likely a sequencing artifact.

Germline V gene lookup returns CDR1 LGHNA and CDR2 YSLEER. Trimming shortened V by 0 bases and J by 10 bases, and 17 bases separated the two germline ends. The CDR3 is 15 residues long. The chain employs TRBV4-3 and TRBJ2-3, with a tentative D call TRBD2 (5 bases). What was sequenced was PBMCs. This clonotype was obtained from a man aged 35 to 55 in good health and CMV-seropositive. In DNA, the CDR3 is TGCGCCAGCAGCCAAGAACTTCCAGTCCCGGGATCGCAGTATTTT. It specifies CASSQELPVPGSQYF.